Each of the 17 T cell receptor beta chains below was sequenced from the same sample in a study of T cell responses to AZD1222 COVID-19 vaccine. Only in-frame clones appear in the TCRdb table, and some are missing; sequencing was by immunoSEQ multiplex PCR. This table has some 140,000 clones, about 86% appearing once. The material sequenced was peripheral blood, taken on day 0 of MenACWY control vaccination. The receptors stem from an adult in good health.

The chain joins TRBV6-2 or TRBV6-3 to TRBJ1-1; D is possibly TRBD1 (5 bases). The CDR3 loop spans 16 amino acids. Per the germline V gene, CDR1 is MNHEY and CDR2 is SVGEGT. Between the trimmed V and J ends, which lost 4 bases and 1 base, there was a span of 16 bases. CDR3: CASSWAPPDKNTEAFF. In DNA form, the CDR3 reads TGTGCCAGCAGTTGGGCCCCCCCGGACAAGAACACTGAAGCTTTCTTT.

As DNA, the CDR3 is TGCGCCAGCAGCTTCGGAATGCCACCCTTCGGTGGCTACACCTTC. This codes for CASSFGMPPFGGYTF. The chain is built from TRBV5-1 and TRBJ1-2; no definite D call. The CDR3 sequence is 15 residues long. Germline values: CDR1 SGHRS, CDR2 YFSETQ. The germline V and J ends were trimmed by 2 bases and 7 bases, with 18 bases remaining between them.

The J gene is TRBJ1-2, the V gene TRBV7-2, with 7 bases that match TRBD1. The V segment lost 5 bases and the J segment 0 bases; nucleotides outside the gene matches: 12. Germline V gene sequence: CDR1 SGHTA, CDR2 FQGNSA. The CDR3 totals 17 residues. The CDR3 region has the DNA TGTGCCAGCAGCCCCCGGACAGGCCAACGGTCTAACTATGGCTACACCTTC. It is translated as CASSPRTGQRSNYGYTF.

The chain recombines TRBV2 with TRBJ1-2, with a weak D call TRBD1 (5 bases). The V end lost 5 bases, the J end lost 4 bases, and 11 bases lay between the germline ends. CDR3 length: 13 residues. Germline V gene sequence: CDR1 SNHLY, CDR2 FYNNEI. The chain's CDR3 is CASSFEGTYGYTF. The CDR3 nucleotides are TGTGCCAGCAGTTTCGAGGGGACCTATGGCTACACCTTC.

This clone was seen more than once but under ten times. The chain recombines TRBV15 with TRBJ2-7; D is possibly TRBD1 or TRBD2 (5 bases each). CDR3 length equals 14 residues. The V gene lost 0 bases and the J gene lost 6 bases, with 12 bases spanning the gap. Germline lookup yields CDR1 LNHNV and CDR2 YYDKDF (reference sequence). This chain's CDR3 is CATSRDWAGTEQYV. CDR3 bases: TGTGCCACCAGCAGAGATTGGGCAGGGACCGAGCAGTACGTC.

The rearrangement uses TRBV19 and TRBJ1-1; D is possibly TRBD1 (6 bases). This CDR3 comprises 13 residues. Germline V gives CDR1 LNHDA, CDR2 SQIVND (reference sequence). V was clipped by 9 bases and J by 3 bases, with 14 bases between them. CDR3 loop: CASKLGGHTEAFF. The CDR3 DNA is TGTGCCAGCAAGTTAGGGGGGCACACTGAAGCTTTCTTT.

This rearrangement joins TRBV7-9 to TRBJ1-5; TRBD1 aligns across 7 bases. V trimming: 5 bases; J trimming: 1 base; junction bases outside the gene matches: 5. Germline assignment: CDR1 SEHNR and CDR2 FQNEAQ (reference sequence). The CDR3 runs 15 residues. CDR3 region: CASSPPGGSNQPQHF. As DNA, the CDR3 is TGTGCCAGCAGCCCGCCAGGGGGAAGCAATCAGCCCCAGCATTTT.

This clone was found a few times. The chain joins TRBV7-8 to TRBJ2-2; D is unclear. Germline CDR1 is SGHVS and CDR2 is FQNEAQ. Trimming pared 5 bases from V and 1 base from J, leaving 11 bases between. The CDR3 has 15 residues. The CDR3 sequence is CASSPVAGNTGELFF. Written as DNA, the CDR3 is TGTGCCAGCAGCCCGGTTGCCGGGAACACCGGGGAGCTGTTTTTT.

This chain links TRBV5-1 with TRBJ1-1; D may be TRBD1 (6 bases). The germline CDR1 and CDR2 sequences are SGHRS and YFSETQ. The CDR3 extends over 15 amino acids. V was clipped by 3 bases and J by 1 base, with 13 bases between them. CDR3 amino acids: CASSSTGQPNTEAFF. CDR3 nucleotides: TGCGCCAGCAGCTCGACAGGACAACCGAACACTGAAGCTTTCTTT.

The chain uses TRBV7-8 and TRBJ1-2; D is uncertain. Trimming took 0 bases from V and 4 from J, leaving 9 bases between them. Germline CDR1 and CDR2: SGHVS and FQNEAQ. The CDR3 totals 14 residues. The CDR3 sequence: CASSLAQGGYGYTF. Written as DNA, the CDR3 is TGTGCCAGCAGCTTAGCGCAAGGTGGCTATGGCTACACCTTC.

The V and J genes are TRBV5-4 and TRBJ1-2; TRBD1 might be the D (5 bases). In germline, CDR1 is SGHNT, CDR2 YYREEE (reference sequence). CDR3 length: 16 amino acids. Trimming removed 0 bases from V and 0 bases from J, with 12 bases in between. CDR3 amino acids: CASSLVWGEANYGYTF. The CDR3 DNA sequence: TGTGCCAGCAGCTTGGTGTGGGGGGAAGCTAACTATGGCTACACCTTC.

The chain combines TRBV6-2 or TRBV6-3 with TRBJ2-7; D remains unclear. With 2 bases removed from V and 3 bases from J, the gap between germline ends came to 8 bases. The CDR3 length is 13 residues. Germline V CDR1 and CDR2: MNHEY, SVGEGT. DNA for the CDR3: TGTGCCAGCAGTTACGTATTACTCTACGAGCAGTACTTC. Its protein is CASSYVLLYEQYF.

The chain is built from TRBV21-1 and TRBJ1-2. TRBV21-1 is designated a pseudogene. The length of the CDR3 is 11 residues. In DNA form, the CDR3 reads TGTGCCAGCAGTCTGGACGGTGTTGACACCTTC. It specifies CASSLDGVDTF.

The chain has TRBV11-3 and TRBJ2-6, with a tentative D call TRBD1 (5 bases). Trimming stripped 5 bases from V and 4 bases from J, with 12 bases between. The CDR3 is 15 amino acids. CDR1 and CDR2 from the germline V gene are SGHNT and YENEEA. The CDR3 protein is CASSVLGAGANVLTF. DNA of the CDR3: TGTGCCAGCAGCGTATTAGGGGCGGGGGCCAACGTCCTGACTTTC.

This chain connects TRBV7-8 to TRBJ1-4; no firm D call. The CDR3 is made up of 11 amino acids. Germline V CDR1 and CDR2: SGHVS, FQNEAQ. Trimming removed 6 bases at V and 5 bases at J, with 4 bases between. The CDR3 is CASRNNEKLFF. CDR3 coding DNA: TGTGCCAGCAGGAACAATGAAAAACTGTTTTTT.

This chain links TRBV6-5 with TRBJ1-1; D may be TRBD1 (5 bases). Per the germline V gene, CDR1 is MNHEY and CDR2 is SVGAGI. The CDR3 contains 13 residues. The V end lost 11 bases, the J end lost 3 bases, and 16 bases lay between the germline ends. The CDR3 DNA reads TGTGCCTGTGAGGGCGGGGCGGACACTGAAGCTTTCTTT. It encodes CACEGGADTEAFF.

V usage is TRBV5-6 and J usage is TRBJ1-2; D remains unclear. The length of the CDR3 is 12 residues. Trimming shortened V by 4 bases and J by 5 bases, and 9 bases separated the two germline ends. In germline, CDR1 is SGHDT, CDR2 YYEEEE. CDR3 amino acids: CASSTRQYGYTF. The CDR3 nucleotides read TGTGCCAGCAGCACCCGACAATATGGCTACACCTTC.